This T cell receptor (beta chain) came from a study of shared clonotypes between healthy human individuals. The naive CD8 population came from CD45RO-negative cells selected for CCR7, without terminally differentiated effector memory CD45RA+ cells. This table comes from immunoSEQ multiplex PCR, and its TCRdb copy is limited to in-frame clones, with some not included. The sample shows about 800,000 clones, 90% to 98% of them seen only once. Germline V gene data show CDR1 as MGHDK and CDR2 as SYGVNS. V was cut by 4 bases and J by 0 bases, with 10 bases left in between. The CDR3 is made up of 15 amino acids. About this clone itself: Its antigen is not known.

Study-level results: Some naive CD4 clonotypes, 5% to 5.5%, turned up in common across a few donors. Clonotype sharing among donors, it was expected, would be affected by sequencing depth.

V gene TRBV25-1 combines with J gene TRBJ2-1, with D unclear. The sequencing sample was made of naive CD8+ T cells sorted from blood. The clonotype was recovered from a man younger than 40 in good health. The CDR3 here is CASSASGSSYNEQFF. The CDR3 nucleotides read TGTGCCAGCAGTGCCTCGGGCAGCTCCTACAATGAGCAGTTCTTC.